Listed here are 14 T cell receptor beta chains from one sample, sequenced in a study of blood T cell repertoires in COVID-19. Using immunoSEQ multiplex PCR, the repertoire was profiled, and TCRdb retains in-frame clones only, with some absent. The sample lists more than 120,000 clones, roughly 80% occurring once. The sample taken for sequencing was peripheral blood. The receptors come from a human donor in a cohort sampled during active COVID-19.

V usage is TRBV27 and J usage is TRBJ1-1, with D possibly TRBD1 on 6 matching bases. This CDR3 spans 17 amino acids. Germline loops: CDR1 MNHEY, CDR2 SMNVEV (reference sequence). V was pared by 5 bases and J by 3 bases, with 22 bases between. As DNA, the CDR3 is TGTGCCAGCAGTGATCTACAGGGAGAGATACTCCACACTGAAGCTTTCTTT. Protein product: CASSDLQGEILHTEAFF.

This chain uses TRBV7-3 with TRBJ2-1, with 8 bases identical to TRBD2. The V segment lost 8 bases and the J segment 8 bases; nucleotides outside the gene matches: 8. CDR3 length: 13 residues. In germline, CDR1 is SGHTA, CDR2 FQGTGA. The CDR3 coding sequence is TGTGCCAGCGGGGCGGGGGGTGAGCATGAGCAGTTCTTC. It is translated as CASGAGGEHEQFF.

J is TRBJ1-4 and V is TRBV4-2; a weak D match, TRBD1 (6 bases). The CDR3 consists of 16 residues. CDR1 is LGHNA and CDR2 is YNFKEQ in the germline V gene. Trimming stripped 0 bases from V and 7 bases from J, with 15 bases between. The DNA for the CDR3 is TGTGCCAGCAGCCAAGAGAAGGCCAGGGGAAGTGAAAAACTGTTTTTT. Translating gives CASSQEKARGSEKLFF.

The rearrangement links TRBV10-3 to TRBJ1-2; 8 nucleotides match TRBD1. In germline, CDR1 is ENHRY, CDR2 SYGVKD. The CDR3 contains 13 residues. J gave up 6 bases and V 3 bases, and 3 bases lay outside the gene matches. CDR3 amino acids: CAISDRGLDGYTF. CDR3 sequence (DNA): TGTGCCATCAGTGACAGGGGGCTAGATGGCTACACCTTC.

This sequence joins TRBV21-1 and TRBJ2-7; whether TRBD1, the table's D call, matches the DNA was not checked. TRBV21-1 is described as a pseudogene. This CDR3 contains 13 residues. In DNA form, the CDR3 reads TGTGCCAGCAGCCCTCGGGACAACTACGAGCAGTACGTC. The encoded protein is CASSPRDNYEQYV.

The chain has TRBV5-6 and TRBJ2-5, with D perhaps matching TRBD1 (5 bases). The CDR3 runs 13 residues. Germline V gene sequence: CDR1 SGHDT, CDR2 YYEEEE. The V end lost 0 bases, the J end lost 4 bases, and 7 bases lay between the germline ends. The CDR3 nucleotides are TGTGCCAGCAGCTTGGATAGGGGAGAGACCCAGTACTTC. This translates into CASSLDRGETQYF.

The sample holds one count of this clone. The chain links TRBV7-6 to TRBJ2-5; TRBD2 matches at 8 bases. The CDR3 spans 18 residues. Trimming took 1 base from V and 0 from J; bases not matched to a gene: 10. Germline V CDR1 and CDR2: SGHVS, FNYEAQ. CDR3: CASSLVGSGAGNQETQYF. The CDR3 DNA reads TGTGCCAGCAGCTTAGTCGGTAGCGGGGCAGGTAACCAAGAGACCCAGTACTTC.

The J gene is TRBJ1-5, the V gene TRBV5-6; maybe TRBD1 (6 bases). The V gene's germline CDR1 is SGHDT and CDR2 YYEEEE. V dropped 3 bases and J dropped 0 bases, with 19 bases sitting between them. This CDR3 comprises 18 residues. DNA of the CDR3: TGTGCCAGCAGCTCGCGGCGGGGGCTGGGGTATAGCAATCAGCCCCAGCATTTT. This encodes CASSSRRGLGYSNQPQHF. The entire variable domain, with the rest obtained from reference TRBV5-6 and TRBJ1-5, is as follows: DAGVTQSPTHLIKTRGQQVTLRCSPKSGHDTVSWYQQALGQGPQFIFQYYEEEERQRGNFPDRFSGHQFPNYSSELNVNALLLGDSALYLCASSSRRGLGYSNQPQHFGDGTRLSIL.

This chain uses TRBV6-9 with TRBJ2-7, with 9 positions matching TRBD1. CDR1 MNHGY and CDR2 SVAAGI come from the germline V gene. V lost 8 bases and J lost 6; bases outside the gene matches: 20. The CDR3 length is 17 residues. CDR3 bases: TGTGCCAGCGGGCCCGGGACAGGGTATGGAGCGGCGGGCGAGCAGTACTTC. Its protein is CASGPGTGYGAAGEQYF.

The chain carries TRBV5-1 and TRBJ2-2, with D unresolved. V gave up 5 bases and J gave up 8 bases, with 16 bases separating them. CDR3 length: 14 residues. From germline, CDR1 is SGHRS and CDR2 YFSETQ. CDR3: CASRSETPSGELFF. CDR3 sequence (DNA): TGCGCCAGCAGATCAGAGACACCGAGTGGGGAGCTGTTTTTT.

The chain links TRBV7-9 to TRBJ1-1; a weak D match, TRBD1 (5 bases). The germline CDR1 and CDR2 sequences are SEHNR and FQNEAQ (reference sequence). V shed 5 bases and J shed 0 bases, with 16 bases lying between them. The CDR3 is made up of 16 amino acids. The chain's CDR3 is CASSPQGLHMNTEAFF. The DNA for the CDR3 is TGTGCCAGCAGCCCTCAGGGCTTACACATGAACACTGAAGCTTTCTTT.

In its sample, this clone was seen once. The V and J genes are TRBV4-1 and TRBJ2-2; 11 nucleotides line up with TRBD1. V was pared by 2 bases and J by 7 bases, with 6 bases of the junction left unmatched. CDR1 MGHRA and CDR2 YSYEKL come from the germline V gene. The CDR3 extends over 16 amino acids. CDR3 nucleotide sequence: TGCGCCAGCAGCCAATCCGGGACAGGGGGAGGCGGGGAGCTGTTTTTT. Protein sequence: CASSQSGTGGGGELFF.

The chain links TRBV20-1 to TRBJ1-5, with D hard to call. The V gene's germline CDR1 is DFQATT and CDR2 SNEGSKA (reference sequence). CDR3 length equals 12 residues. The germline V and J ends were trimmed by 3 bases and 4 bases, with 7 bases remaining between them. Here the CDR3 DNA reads TGCAGTGCTAGTGAACAGAATCAGCCCCAGCATTTT. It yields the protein CSASEQNQPQHF.

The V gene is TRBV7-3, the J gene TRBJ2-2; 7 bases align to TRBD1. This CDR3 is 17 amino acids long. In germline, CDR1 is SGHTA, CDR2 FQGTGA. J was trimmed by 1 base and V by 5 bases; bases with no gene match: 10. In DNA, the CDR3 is TGTGCCAGCAGCCCCTTAGCGACAGGGAGGAACACCGGGGAGCTGTTTTTT. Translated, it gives CASSPLATGRNTGELFF. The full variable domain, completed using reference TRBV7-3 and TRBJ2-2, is GAGVSQTPSNKVTEKGKYVELRCDPISGHTALYWYRQSLGQGPEFLIYFQGTGAADDSGLPNDRFFAVRPEGSVSTLKIQRTERGDSAVYLCASSPLATGRNTGELFFGEGSRLTVL.